This entry concerns a single T cell receptor beta chain. As yet, its antigen is unknown. The sample belongs to a study of OX40 agonist ivuxolimab in advanced cancers. Study in general: Aged roughly 20 to 79 with a mean of roughly 65 years, they were less than 90% male. Among those treated, three patients had partial responses, one with hepatocellular carcinoma and two with cutaneous melanoma. Whole-study results and caveats: Certain nonresponders likewise exhibited a low normalized T-cell clonal expansion.

Repertoires were generated with immunoSEQ multiplex PCR, while TCRdb's copy carries only in-frame clones and drops some. This sample has about 34,000 clones; approximately 91% occur once, and the top ten carry 4% to 5%. The V end was cut by 4 bases, the J end by 3 bases, with 12 bases between. Germline V gives CDR1 SGHAT, CDR2 FQNNGV. The CDR3 is 14 amino acids. Blood was sampled at baseline, cycle 4 day 1, and cycle 7 day 1. This specimen was CD4+ or CD8+ T cells sorted from blood, taken in a trial of the OX40 agonist ivuxolimab. The rearrangement uses TRBV11-2 and TRBJ2-5, with D possibly matching TRBD2 (5 bases). The origin of this receptor is an adult with an advanced solid tumor such as melanoma, head and neck, liver or kidney cancer. The CDR3 DNA sequence: TGTGCCAGCAGCTATAGTGGAGGAAAAGAGACCCAGTACTTC. The encoded protein is CASSYSGGKETQYF.